Listed below are T cell receptor beta chains from one sample, sequenced in a study of cytomegalovirus exposure and HLA in healthy donors. This table comes from immunoSEQ multiplex PCR, and its TCRdb copy is limited to in-frame clones, with some not included. This table holds 130,000 or so clones, under 85% found once. The specimen sequenced was PBMCs. All receptors come from a woman in her forties or fifties in good health and CMV-seropositive. The CDR3 runs from the conserved cysteine through the conserved F or W.

j_call,v_call,cdr3_aa
TRBJ2-5,TRBV5-4,CASSPAGAGVLRETQYF
TRBJ2-3,TRBV11-3,CASSLDRGQKDTQYF
TRBJ2-3,TRBV4-2,CASSQVPTSGGADTQYF
TRBJ1-1,TRBV29-1,CSARPSGYTEAFF
TRBJ2-7,TRBV27,CASGSSYEQYF
TRBJ1-1,TRBV14,CASSQRQGTRRQNTEAFF
TRBJ1-2,TRBV29-1,CSVLAGGGYTF
TRBJ2-7,TRBV11-3,CASSLESSYEQYF
TRBJ1-2,TRBV2,CASSGPGQGADGYTF
TRBJ1-3,TRBV7-8,CASSPQGEIGGNTIYF
TRBJ1-1,TRBV19,CASRIPGKGTEAFF
TRBJ2-1,TRBV5-6,CASSLVGYGQTNNEQFF
TRBJ1-3,TRBV2,CASSSQGGFSGNTIYF
TRBJ1-1,TRBV2,CASRLDSNTEAFF
TRBJ2-1,TRBV2,CASLSGGHPNEQFF
TRBJ2-5,TRBV7-2,CASSSHGETQYF
TRBJ1-4,TRBV27,CASSSDRVGGREKLFF
TRBJ2-2,TRBV7-9,CASSSQTGTSGNTGELFF
TRBJ2-7,TRBV9,CASSPRGSGSLSYEQYF
TRBJ2-1,TRBV2,CASMPSGGGSYNEQFF
TRBJ2-1,TRBV2,CASSEKLAGAYNEQFF
TRBJ2-5,TRBV14,CAIRDRPFQETQYF
TRBJ1-2,TRBV30,CAWSSSSGGYYGYTF
TRBJ2-3,TRBV6-1,CASSAGLAVSSTDTQYF
-,TRBV6-6,CATAWVRGGEQYF
TRBJ2-1,TRBV7-9,CASSYEERSPEQFF
TRBJ1-1,TRBV6-6,CASSYSGSITEAFF
TRBJ2-7,TRBV7-9,CASNLGGEQYF
TRBJ2-5,TRBV2,CASSGQGDQETQYF
TRBJ1-6,TRBV13,CASSPGGSNSPLHF
TRBJ1-1,TRBV18,CASSPFSDRHTEAFF
TRBJ2-2,TRBV5-1,CASSPGDSGTGELFF
TRBJ2-7,TRBV4-1,CASSPFSGGLSYEQYF
TRBJ1-5,TRBV27,CASSLSRGNQPQHF
TRBJ1-1,TRBV7-9,CASSLGVGGGGTEAFF
TRBJ2-5,TRBV30,CAWSFGLAGLETQYF
TRBJ2-1,TRBV7-2,CASARGGPTEQFF
TRBJ2-1,TRBV5-6,CASSLSVAGGLNEQFF
TRBJ2-5,TRBV5-6,CASRFDRKAQETQYF
TRBJ2-5,TRBV7-8,CASKSVPGQGETQYF
TRBJ2-7,TRBV11-1,CASSPGWGPDSYEQYF
TRBJ2-2,TRBV5-4,CASSLAGGTHTGELFF
TRBJ1-1,TRBV5-6,CASSLGRQNTEAFF
TRBJ2-3,TRBV27,CASSLYGFSTDTQYF
TRBJ1-6,TRBV27,CASSSDRGYNSPLHF
TRBJ1-5,TRBV9,CASSAGTGGGNQPQHF
TRBJ2-7,TRBV5-1,CASSKAGQGYEQYF
TRBJ2-2,TRBV2,CASGLAGVNTGELFF
TRBJ2-7,TRBV10-3,CAISRDRLSYEQYF
TRBJ2-3,TRBV5-1,CASSYRGPDTQYF
TRBJ1-2,TRBV6-5,CASSYAEGQNYGYTF
TRBJ1-2,TRBV2,CASSEWVTYGYTF
TRBJ2-1,TRBV5-1,CASSLEGRGQFF
TRBJ1-6,TRBV7-2,CASSSGQGIYNSPLHF
TRBJ1-4,TRBV30,CAWSQGATEKLFF
TRBJ2-3,TRBV4-1,CASSTSGRASSTDTQYF
TRBJ2-3,TRBV4-3,CASSQWDEAGARDTQYF
TRBJ2-1,TRBV7-9,CAVHSPNEQFF
TRBJ1-1,TRBV18,CASSPDRETFF